These 18 T cell receptor beta chains were sequenced from one sample in a study of CD8+ T cells in alopecia areata. The authors extracted RNA and reverse transcribed it into cDNA as the sequencing template. Profiling relied on immunoSEQ multiplex PCR, and the TCRdb table lists in-frame clones only, not all of them. The data show roughly 150,000 clones, approximately 60% seen once. The sequencing sample was made of CD4+ T cells sorted from blood. Receptors were obtained from a human donor in good health.

The chain employs TRBV2 and TRBJ2-5, with TRBD1 matching over 8 bases. V gave up 2 bases and J gave up 5 bases; unmatched junction bases: 7. The V gene's germline CDR1 is SNHLY and CDR2 FYNNEI. The CDR3 has 15 amino acids. CDR3 DNA sequence: TGTGCCAGCAGTGAAACGCAGGGGGCGTTTGAGACCCAGTACTTC. It translates to CASSETQGAFETQYF. The full variable domain, completed using reference TRBV2 and TRBJ2-5, is EPEVTQTPSHQVTQMGQEVILRCVPISNHLYFYWYRQILGQKVEFLVSFYNNEISEKSEIFDDQFSVERPDGSNFTLKIRSTKLEDSAMYFCASSETQGAFETQYFGPGTRLLVL.

The chain recombines TRBV4-1 with TRBJ2-5, with D unclear. Trimming took off 6 bases at V and 2 bases at J, with 10 bases between the two ends. Germline assignment: CDR1 MGHRA and CDR2 YSYEKL. This CDR3 has 13 residues. This chain's CDR3 is CASRRPIQETQYF. DNA for the CDR3: TGCGCCAGCAGGCGGCCCATTCAAGAGACCCAGTACTTC.

The J gene is TRBJ1-1, the V gene TRBV30; 7 nucleotides line up with TRBD1. This CDR3 contains 12 residues. Germline CDR1 is GTSNPN and CDR2 is SVGIG (reference sequence). V shed 1 base, J shed 6 bases, and the junction held 2 bases outside the gene matches. This CDR3 is CAWSEGAPEAFF. DNA of the CDR3: TGTGCCTGGAGTGAGGGGGCCCCTGAAGCTTTCTTT.

The chain links TRBV5-1 to TRBJ2-6; D unresolved. This CDR3 has 15 residues. The germline V and J ends were trimmed by 6 bases and 0 bases, with 10 bases remaining between them. Germline values: CDR1 SGHRS, CDR2 YFSETQ. The DNA of the CDR3 is TGCGCCAGCACCCCGGCCGGCTCTGGGGCCAACGTCCTGACTTTC. This codes for CASTPAGSGANVLTF.

This CDR3 is CASTVRQGVSYEQYF. The CDR3 bases are TGTGCCAGCACCGTACGACAGGGGGTGTCCTACGAGCAGTACTTC. V usage is TRBV28 and J usage is TRBJ2-7; TRBD1 aligns across 9 bases. V was clipped by 7 bases and J by 1 base; unmatched bases: 8. This CDR3 has 15 amino acids. Germline V CDR1 and CDR2: MDHEN, SYDVKM. Full variable domain (rest looked up from reference TRBV28 and TRBJ2-7): DVKVTQSSRYLVKRTGEKVFLECVQDMDHENMFWYRQDPGLGLRLIYFSYDVKMKEKGDIPEGYSVSREKKERFSLILESASTNQTSMYLCASTVRQGVSYEQYFGPGTRLTVT.

V usage is TRBV30 and J usage is TRBJ2-2; D unresolved. Germline CDR1 GTSNPN, CDR2 SVGIG (reference sequence). The CDR3 loop spans 14 amino acids. The ends were cut back, 3 bases at V and 1 base at J, with 9 bases in the middle. The CDR3, as DNA: TGTGCCTGGAGCTATGACCGGAACACCGGGGAGCTGTTTTTT. Translation gives CAWSYDRNTGELFF.

The chain is built from TRBV6-1 and TRBJ2-7; TRBD2 is a possible D gene (6 bases). Germline V gives CDR1 MNHNS, CDR2 SASEGT. The CDR3 is 14 residues long. V gave up 6 bases and J gave up 5 bases, with 17 bases separating them. CDR3 residues: CASSLVAGKDEQYF. The CDR3, as DNA: TGTGCCAGCAGCTTAGTCGCGGGAAAGGACGAGCAGTACTTC.

The chain couples TRBV28 to TRBJ2-3, with D unclear. V was shortened by 3 bases and J by 2 bases, with 6 bases between the two germline ends. From germline, CDR1 is MDHEN and CDR2 SYDVKM. CDR3 size: 13 residues. Written as DNA, the CDR3 is TGTGCCAGCAGTTTCCCGTCCACAGATACGCAGTATTTT. It translates to CASSFPSTDTQYF.

The V gene is TRBV6-6, the J gene TRBJ1-1, with D perhaps TRBD1 (6 bases). Germline values: CDR1 MNHNY, CDR2 SVGAGI (reference sequence). Trimming removed 6 bases at V and 8 bases at J, with 16 bases between. The CDR3 has 13 amino acids. CDR3: CASSEQGQGEAFF. The CDR3 DNA is TGTGCCAGCAGCGAGCAAGGGCAGGGGGAAGCTTTCTTT.

The count of this clone is one. The rearrangement joins TRBV29-1 to TRBJ2-5; D remains ambiguous. The CDR3 consists of 14 residues. CDR1 is SQVTM and CDR2 is ANQGSEA in the germline V gene. Trimming removed 6 bases at V and 7 bases at J, with 21 bases between. The DNA for the CDR3 is TGCAGCGTCGTCGTTCTATGGCCGAGCCCGACCCAGTACTTC. It specifies CSVVVLWPSPTQYF.

In this sample, this clone turned up a few times. V and J are TRBV2 and TRBJ1-5; no firm D call. The CDR3 loop spans 13 amino acids. Trimming removed 6 bases at V and 4 bases at J, with 10 bases between. CDR1 and CDR2 (germline): SNHLY, FYNNEI. The CDR3 protein is CASSPAVNQPQHF. The CDR3 DNA sequence: TGTGCCAGCAGCCCTGCGGTAAATCAGCCCCAGCATTTT.

V and J are TRBV4-1 and TRBJ2-1; TRBD1 agrees at 7 bases. Trimming at V came to 4 bases and at J to 3 bases, leaving 0 bases not matched to a gene. Germline loops: CDR1 MGHRA, CDR2 YSYEKL. The CDR3 consists of 13 residues. The CDR3 DNA reads as TGCGCCAGCAGCCGGGACAGCTACAATGAGCAGTTCTTC. Translating it yields CASSRDSYNEQFF.

The rearrangement uses TRBV2 and TRBJ2-1; TRBD2 aligns across 8 bases. Looked up from germline, CDR1 is SNHLY and CDR2 is FYNNEI. The CDR3 totals 15 residues. V lost 3 bases, J lost 8 bases, and 9 bases stayed unmatched. CDR3 loop: CASSDGTRRPDEQFF. Here the CDR3 DNA reads TGTGCCAGCAGTGATGGGACTAGAAGACCCGATGAGCAGTTCTTC.

This clone appeared a single time. V usage is TRBV2 and J usage is TRBJ1-1; D gene unclear. The CDR3 contains 16 residues. With 2 bases removed from V and 6 bases from J, the gap between germline ends came to 19 bases. Germline V gives CDR1 SNHLY, CDR2 FYNNEI. CDR3 residues: CASSEILSPEDPEAFF. The CDR3 DNA follows: TGTGCCAGCAGTGAAATATTATCCCCCGAGGACCCTGAAGCTTTCTTT.

The chain combines TRBV5-1 with TRBJ2-7, with TRBD2 matching over 9 bases. J gave up 3 bases and V 0 bases, and 7 bases lay outside the gene matches. The germline V gene has CDR1 SGHRS and CDR2 YFSETQ. The CDR3 runs to 16 residues. The CDR3 reads CASSLGPSGDYYEQYF. The CDR3 bases are TGCGCCAGCAGCTTGGGGCCTAGCGGGGATTACTACGAGCAGTACTTC.

The V call is TRBV5-6, the J call TRBJ2-7; D remains ambiguous. Trimming stripped 6 bases from V and 3 bases from J, with 13 bases between. The length of the CDR3 is 13 residues. CDR1 and CDR2 (germline): SGHDT, YYEEEE. The CDR3 is CASTPASRYEQYF. The CDR3 DNA reads as TGTGCCAGCACCCCGGCGTCACGCTACGAGCAGTACTTC.

This chain joins TRBV4-1 and TRBJ2-1, with TRBD2 identical over 7 bases. After removal of 3 bases from V and 0 bases from J, the junction contained 14 bases not matched to a gene. CDR3 size: 19 residues. From germline, CDR1 is MGHRA and CDR2 YSYEKL. For the CDR3, the DNA is TGCGCCAGCAGCCACAAGATGTATAGACAGCGGGACTCCTACAATGAGCAGTTCTTC. Its protein is CASSHKMYRQRDSYNEQFF.

The chain links TRBV30 to TRBJ2-7; D is perhaps TRBD1 (5 bases). Deletions cut 0 bases from V and 11 bases from J, with 11 bases between. Per germline, CDR1 GTSNPN and CDR2 SVGIG (reference sequence). The CDR3 runs 11 residues. Written as DNA, the CDR3 is TGTGCCTGGAGTGTAAACAGGTTCGAGTACTTC. The encoded protein is CAWSVNRFEYF.